The 30 T cell receptor beta chains presented below share a single source sample, sequenced in a study of early T cells in non-severe SARS-CoV-2 infection. TCRdb re-analysed the 5' RACE reads in MiXCR, keeping a single row per CDR3 protein. The repertoire includes around 76,000 distinct CDR3 sequences, 11% of them detected once, and approximately 4.5% sits in the top ten. Input material: whole blood. The source of these receptors is an adult who was a healthcare worker with PCR-confirmed SARS-CoV-2 infection or an uninfected control (not recorded which).

The genes are TRBV5-5 and TRBJ1-1, with 8 bases fitting TRBD1. In germline, CDR1 is SGHKS, CDR2 YYEKEE (reference sequence). The CDR3 is 15 residues long. Losses at the gene ends were 3 bases for V and 4 bases for J; bases not matched to a gene: 8. The CDR3 loop is CASSSSTGEVTEAFF. In DNA, the CDR3 is TGTGCCAGCAGCTCTTCGACAGGGGAAGTCACTGAAGCTTTCTTT.

The table lists this clonotype with many counts. This chain joins TRBV6-6 and TRBJ2-4; TRBD1 is a possible D gene (8 bases). CDR3 length equals 15 residues. From germline, CDR1 is MNHNY and CDR2 SVGAGI (reference sequence). Trimming took 5 bases from V and 8 from J, leaving 19 bases between them. The CDR3: CASSREDREFDIQYF. In DNA, the CDR3 is TGTGCCAGCAGTCGGGAGGACAGGGAGTTTGACATTCAGTACTTC.

With regard to this clonotype: A junction boundary mismatches the germline segment, possibly from a read error. The genes are TRBV6-5 and TRBJ2-1; D remains unclear. The CDR3 length is 15 residues. Germline V lookup: CDR1 MNHEY, CDR2 SVGAGI. The CDR3 region is CASSFPGRSYKEQFF. CDR3 bases: TGTGCCAGCAGTTTTCCAGGTCGCTCCTACAAAGAGCAGTTCTTC.

The chain joins TRBV7-2 to TRBJ2-5; 13 nucleotides line up with TRBD2. The ends lost 5 bases at V and 2 bases at J; junction bases unmatched: 8. The CDR3 sequence is 17 residues long. From germline, CDR1 is SGHTA and CDR2 FQGNSA. In DNA form, the CDR3 reads TGTGCCAGCAGCCCCCCGGGACTAGCGGGGTCTCAAGAGACCCAGTACTTC. Translating it yields CASSPPGLAGSQETQYF.

The chain has TRBV5-1 and TRBJ1-6; no clear D gene. Germline V lookup: CDR1 SGHRS, CDR2 YFSETQ. The V end was cut by 2 bases, the J end by 2 bases, with 23 bases between. The CDR3 covers 20 residues. Here the CDR3 reads CASSFKAGPNYGAYNSPLHF. CDR3 DNA sequence: TGCGCCAGCAGCTTCAAGGCCGGGCCAAATTATGGCGCCTATAATTCACCCCTCCACTTT.

The V and J genes are TRBV18 and TRBJ2-6, with a tentative D call TRBD2 (7 bases). The CDR3 loop spans 11 amino acids. V lost 3 bases and J 15 bases, leaving 9 bases between the germline ends. Germline V gene sequence: CDR1 KGHSH, CDR2 LQKENI. The chain's CDR3 is CASSPGGPLTF. CDR3 DNA sequence: TGTGCCAGCTCACCCGGGGGGCCCCTGACTTTC.

Only a few counts were recorded for this clonotype. This chain connects TRBV7-2 to TRBJ2-2; D ambiguous. The V end lost 1 base, the J end lost 4 bases, and 4 bases lay between the germline ends. Germline V gene sequence: CDR1 SGHTA, CDR2 FQGNSA. This CDR3 spans 13 amino acids. CDR3 sequence: CASSLVSTGELFF. The CDR3 region has the DNA TGTGCCAGCAGCTTAGTCTCCACCGGGGAGCTGTTTTTT.

The chain links TRBV18 to TRBJ1-5, with D possibly being TRBD1 (6 bases). The ends were cut back, 2 bases at V and 7 bases at J, with 9 bases in the middle. The germline V gene has CDR1 KGHSH and CDR2 LQKENI. This CDR3 has 13 residues. CDR3 bases: TGTGCCAGCTCACCAGGGGGCCAGCAGCCCCAGCATTTT. It is translated as CASSPGGQQPQHF. Complete variable domain (other parts from reference TRBV18 and TRBJ1-5): NAGVMQNPRHLVRRRGQEARLRCSPMKGHSHVYWYRQLPEEGLKFMVYLQKENIIDESGMPKERFSAEFPKEGPSILRIQQVVRGDSAAYFCASSPGGQQPQHFGDGTRLSIL.

This clonotype was seen only a few times. J is TRBJ2-7 and V is TRBV5-4; unclear D gene. Germline values: CDR1 SGHNT, CDR2 YYREEE (reference sequence). Between the trimmed V and J ends, which lost 2 bases and 1 base, there was a span of 10 bases. The CDR3 extends over 14 amino acids. The CDR3 protein is CASSFLGNSYEQYF. CDR3 nucleotide sequence: TGTGCCAGCAGCTTTTTGGGGAATTCCTACGAGCAGTACTTC.

The chain employs TRBV4-1 and TRBJ1-1, with TRBD1 matching 7 bases. Looked up from germline, CDR1 is MGHRA and CDR2 is YSYEKL. The J segment lost 4 bases and the V segment lost 0 bases, leaving 8 bases of the junction unmatched. The CDR3 is 16 amino acids. The CDR3 is CASSQDLRGGVTEAFF. The DNA for the CDR3 is TGCGCCAGCAGCCAAGATCTTCGAGGGGGCGTCACTGAAGCTTTCTTT.

The chain uses TRBV3-1 and TRBJ1-1; no reliable D call. The CDR3 loop spans 12 amino acids. Per germline, CDR1 LGHDT and CDR2 YNNKEL (reference sequence). V shed 5 bases and J shed 4 bases, with 8 bases lying between them. CDR3 nucleotides: TGTGCCAGCAGCGACGGAAGCACTGAAGCTTTCTTT. It translates to CASSDGSTEAFF.

This clonotype was observed at least ten times. CDR3 in amino acids: CASSFVSGGYEQYF. The CDR3 nucleotides are TGTGCCAGCAGCTTTGTATCAGGGGGCTACGAGCAGTACTTC. The rearrangement links TRBV7-9 to TRBJ2-7, with 7 bases lining up with TRBD1. J lost 3 bases, V lost 3 bases, and 5 bases had no gene match. The CDR3 covers 14 residues. The germline CDR1 and CDR2 sequences are SEHNR and FQNEAQ (reference sequence).

At least ten counts were recorded for this clonotype. The chain employs TRBV9 and TRBJ1-2, with D hard to call. The CDR3 totals 16 residues. V shed 0 bases and J shed 1 base, with 13 bases lying between them. CDR1 and CDR2 from the germline V gene are SGDLS and YYNGEE. CDR3 coding DNA: TGTGCCAGCAGCGTAGGGCCCGATAAGGGTAACTATGGCTACACCTTC. It yields the protein CASSVGPDKGNYGYTF.

This clonotype turned up a few times. The J gene is TRBJ2-1, the V gene TRBV19, with 9 bases that match TRBD1. The CDR3 loop spans 15 amino acids. The junction had 2 bases not matched to a gene; V was cut back by 3 bases and J by 2 bases. The germline CDR1 and CDR2 sequences are LNHDA and SQIVND (reference sequence). The CDR3: CASSMGQGPYNEQFF. CDR3 bases: TGTGCCAGTAGTATGGGACAGGGCCCCTACAATGAGCAGTTCTTC.

The rearrangement joins TRBV12-3 or TRBV12-4 to TRBJ1-5; D not certain. This CDR3 has 13 amino acids. The V and J ends lost 5 bases and 0 bases respectively, with 5 bases between them. The CDR3 nucleotides read TGTGCCAGCAGTCCCAATAGCAATCAGCCCCAGCATTTT. Its protein is CASSPNSNQPQHF.

The sample holds many counts of this clonotype. CDR3 amino acids: CASSPGLAEETQYF. The CDR3 DNA reads TGTGCCAGCAGCCCAGGACTAGCGGAAGAGACCCAGTACTTC. This sequence joins TRBV5-4 and TRBJ2-5, with 10 bases that match TRBD2. V shed 4 bases and J 3 bases; nucleotides not matched to a gene: 3. The CDR3 sequence is 14 residues long. Germline V CDR1 and CDR2: SGHNT, YYREEE (reference sequence).

V and J are TRBV6-2 or TRBV6-3 and TRBJ2-2; D remains ambiguous. Germline V gene lookup returns CDR1 MNHEY and CDR2 SVGEGT. This CDR3 comprises 16 residues. V was clipped by 6 bases and J by 0 bases, with 14 bases between them. CDR3 in amino acids: CASSISGRSNTGELFF. CDR3 in DNA: TGTGCCAGCAGCATCTCCGGCAGGTCGAACACCGGGGAGCTGTTTTTT.

CDR3 coding DNA: TGTGCCAGCAGCTTAGGTCTGTACACTGAAGCTTTCTTT. As protein: CASSLGLYTEAFF. The chain joins TRBV7-2 to TRBJ1-1; D gene unclear. The germline CDR1 and CDR2 sequences are SGHTA and FQGNSA. The V end lost 1 base, the J end lost 3 bases, and 6 bases lay between the germline ends. The CDR3 has 13 residues. The complete variable domain, with remaining parts taken from reference TRBV7-2 and TRBJ1-1, reads GAGVSQSPSNKVTEKGKDVELRCDPISGHTALYWYRQSLGQGLEFLIYFQGNSAPDKSGLPSDRFSAERTGGSVSTLTIQRTQQEDSAVYLCASSLGLYTEAFFGQGTRLTVV.

This clonotype was recorded at least ten times. J is TRBJ2-5 and V is TRBV6-2 or TRBV6-3, with 7 bases that match TRBD2. Germline assignment: CDR1 MNHEY and CDR2 SVGEGT. Trimming cost V 5 bases and J 3 bases; bases outside gene matches: 6. The CDR3 runs to 14 residues. CDR3 sequence reads: CASSHPAGEETQYF. The CDR3 nucleotides read TGTGCCAGCAGTCACCCGGCGGGGGAAGAGACCCAGTACTTC.

This clonotype appeared a few times. The gene calls are TRBV2 and TRBJ1-1; TRBD1 matches at 9 bases. Germline CDR1 SNHLY, CDR2 FYNNEI. There are 15 residues in the CDR3. The V gene end was trimmed by 6 bases and the J gene end by 7 bases; junction bases not matched to a gene: 12. The CDR3 DNA sequence: TGTGCCAGCAGCAAACTACAGGGGGCCTCGGATGAAGCTTTCTTT. Protein sequence: CASSKLQGASDEAFF.

There are many counts of this clonotype. The chain joins TRBV20-1 to TRBJ2-3, with D possibly matching TRBD1 (5 bases). V was clipped by 3 bases and J by 0 bases, with 10 bases between them. Germline values: CDR1 DFQATT, CDR2 SNEGSKA (reference sequence). There are 14 residues in the CDR3. The CDR3 DNA reads as TGCAGTGCTAGGGTAGGGGCTAGCACAGATACGCAGTATTTT. This encodes CSARVGASTDTQYF.

The rearrangement joins TRBV18 to TRBJ2-6; 8 bases align to TRBD1. Trimming took 4 bases from V and 0 from J; bases not matched to a gene: 5. CDR3 size: 17 residues. CDR1 and CDR2 (germline): KGHSH, LQKENI. The CDR3 loop reads CASSHGTGSSGANVLTF. Here the CDR3 DNA reads TGTGCCAGCTCACACGGGACAGGTAGCTCTGGGGCCAACGTCCTGACTTTC.

This chain connects TRBV10-3 to TRBJ2-3, with 9 bases lining up with TRBD1. Germline V CDR1 and CDR2: ENHRY, SYGVKD. Germline trimming cut 2 bases from V and 0 bases from J; bases unmatched to any gene: 3. CDR3 size: 16 residues. CDR3 sequence: CAISEPGTGSTDTQYF. CDR3 in DNA: TGTGCCATCAGTGAGCCAGGGACAGGGAGCACAGATACGCAGTATTTT.

This clonotype has more than one count but fewer than ten. J is TRBJ1-5 and V is TRBV3-1; 8 bases are shared with TRBD1. Looked up from germline, CDR1 is LGHDT and CDR2 is YNNKEL (reference sequence). The CDR3 totals 14 residues. With V trimmed by 0 bases and J by 5 bases, 0 bases remained unmatched. The CDR3 DNA reads TGTGCCAGCAGCCAAGACAGGGGGCATCAGCCCCAGCATTTT. Its protein product is CASSQDRGHQPQHF.

This clonotype occurred many times. V is TRBV2 and J is TRBJ2-7, with a weak D call TRBD1 (6 bases). Germline V gene lookup returns CDR1 SNHLY and CDR2 FYNNEI. V was trimmed by 4 bases and J by 8 bases, leaving 18 bases between them. The CDR3 consists of 14 residues. The CDR3 loop is CASSGIDGRDKQYF. CDR3 sequence (DNA): TGTGCCAGCAGTGGAATAGATGGCAGGGACAAGCAGTACTTC. Combining the CDR3 with reference TRBV2 and TRBJ2-7 gives the whole variable domain EPEVTQTPSHQVTQMGQEVILRCVPISNHLYFYWYRQILGQKVEFLVSFYNNEISEKSEIFDDQFSVERPDGSNFTLKIRSTKLEDSAMYFCASSGIDGRDKQYFGPGTRLTVT.

This clonotype was counted ten times or more. This chain links TRBV5-5 with TRBJ2-3, with a tentative D call TRBD1 (7 bases). V shed 3 bases and J shed 4 bases, with 18 bases lying between them. The CDR3 sequence is 16 residues long. In germline, CDR1 is SGHKS, CDR2 YYEKEE (reference sequence). The chain's CDR3 is CASSSRQGRGSDTQYF. As DNA, the CDR3 is TGTGCCAGCAGCTCCCGACAGGGACGGGGGTCAGATACGCAGTATTTT.

The chain couples TRBV10-3 to TRBJ2-3; weak D call: TRBD2 (6 bases). CDR3 size: 17 residues. V lost 0 bases and J lost 1, with 14 bases in between. Germline CDR1 and CDR2: ENHRY and SYGVKD. The CDR3 region has the DNA TGTGCCATCAGTGAGTCGCAGTTGGAGCGGGGCACAGATACGCAGTATTTT. This translates into CAISESQLERGTDTQYF.

A single count supports this clonotype. One junction end does not reproduce the germline sequence, and a read error may be involved. The rearrangement joins TRBV20-1 to TRBJ1-5, with D possibly TRBD1 on 5 matching bases. This CDR3 contains 13 residues. CDR1 and CDR2 (germline): DFQATT, SNEGSKA (reference sequence). This CDR3 reads CSATGQFNQLQHF. The CDR3 DNA reads TGCAGTGCCACGGGGCAGTTTAATCAGCTCCAGCATTTT.

This clonotype was seen ten or more times. The J gene is TRBJ2-4, the V gene TRBV12-5; tentatively, D is TRBD1 or TRBD2 (5 bases each). The CDR3 totals 16 residues. Germline V gene lookup returns CDR1 LGHNT and CDR2 FRNRAP. V was shortened by 0 bases and J by 3 bases, with 12 bases between the two germline ends. Written as DNA, the CDR3 is TGTGCTAGTGGTTTGGTGCCCCAGGGAGACAAAAACATTCAGTACTTC. The encoded protein is CASGLVPQGDKNIQYF.

Notes on this clonotype: A much larger clone is a single base away; this may be a read error. The chain has TRBV6-2 or TRBV6-3 and TRBJ1-5; tentatively, D is TRBD1 (5 bases). The CDR3 has 15 amino acids. Trimming shortened V by 6 bases and J by 2 bases, and 14 bases separated the two germline ends. CDR1 MNHEY and CDR2 SVGEGT come from the germline V gene. The CDR3 DNA follows: TGTGCCAGCAGGGAGGGCAGGGTTGGCAATCAGCCCCAGCATTTT. Its translation is CASREGRVGNQPQHF.